This T cell receptor beta chain was captured in a study of T cells after yellow fever vaccination. TCRdb re-called the 5' RACE reads with MiXCR, one entry per CDR3 protein. The data contain about 300,000 distinct CDR3 sequences, roughly 9% of them singletons. Between the trimmed V and J ends, which lost 6 bases and 8 bases, there was a span of 19 bases. Germline loops: CDR1 MDHEN, CDR2 SYDVKM. The CDR3 contains 14 residues. The receptor's source is a man aged 18 to 29 who received the YFV17D yellow fever vaccine. The sequencing used CD4+ T cells sorted from PBMCs, collected 5 days after the yellow fever booster vaccination. The V and J genes are TRBV28 and TRBJ1-2; TRBD1 might be the D (6 bases). The CDR3 nucleotides read TGTGCCAGCAGCCCTCCCTTACAGGGATCAGGCTACACCTTC. The encoded protein is CASSPPLQGSGYTF.